This TCR beta chain was documented in a study of T cells after yellow fever vaccination. General study points: Peaking faster, on day 5 versus 15, the secondary response was nonetheless weaker. Some clonotypes, a small share, were shared between CD4 and CD8 compartments. FACS-sorted repertoires might harbor abundant contaminating clonotypes from the bulk population. Reappearing after the booster were most of the clones from primary vaccination (96% CD4, 88% CD8).

This clonotype showed up just a few times. The antigen is unknown. In TCRdb, the 5' RACE reads were re-called with MiXCR into one record per CDR3 protein. Of around 250,000 distinct CDR3 sequences listed, about 5.2% are singletons. CDR3 size: 11 residues. Trimming stripped 8 bases from V and 5 bases from J, with 9 bases between. The TCR sequence derives from a man younger than 30 who received the YFV17D yellow fever vaccine. The sequencing here drew on CD4+ T cells sorted from PBMCs, taken on the day of the yellow fever booster vaccination. The rearrangement links TRBV12-3 or TRBV12-4 to TRBJ2-5; no clear D. The CDR3 loop is CASGGGETQYF. CDR3 nucleotide sequence: TGTGCCAGCGGCGGTGGGGAGACCCAGTACTTC.